A selection of T cell receptor beta chains follows, all from one sample in a study of shared clonotypes between healthy human individuals. The method was immunoSEQ multiplex PCR; TCRdb's version includes in-frame clones alone and lacks a portion of them. This table has 2.3 million or so clones, 85% to 95% appearing once. The specimen was naive CD4+ T cells from PBMCs. The receptors come from a man aged 18 to 30 in good health. Some clones in this sample may be carry-over from other donors' samples. CDR3s include the opening cysteine and the closing phenylalanine or tryptophan.

V	CDR3
TRBV5-1	CASSLGGRSDTQYF
TRBV7-9	CASLSSIQYF
TRBV21-1	CASSKAPGLAGSLPGTDTQYF
TRBV7-8	CASSLLTGESTDTQYF
TRBV4-1	CASSPRDPTYEQYF
TRBV28	CASSLGGSWGNTEAFF
TRBV30	CAWSVGGFGTDTQYF
TRBV5-1	CASSLLAGGSTGELFF
TRBV28	CASSFKGMNTEAFF
TRBV5-1	CASSLSTGEGKTEAFF
TRBV9	CASSVSSGERGPYNEQFF
TRBV4-3	CASSLQPWGAYSGNTIYF
TRBV28	CASSLRDGYTF
TRBV10-3	CAISRQEDYGYTF
TRBV5-1	CASSLASGTSGSYEQFF
TRBV4-3	CASSQDTGTGNRLVGYTF
TRBV11-2	CASSFLAANTGELFF
TRBV18	CASSPQSGGEQYF
TRBV7-8	CASSLRGNTEAFF
TRBV4-1	CASSQESGRAGETQYF
TRBV28	CASSPPPFPGRELFF
TRBV30	CAWGVGVYNEQFF
TRBV30	CAWSVQGMDYGYTF
TRBV7-9	CASSSWGAIPYEQYF
TRBV5-1	CASSELSGALYGYTF
TRBV29-1	CSSKRTLYGNEQFF
TRBV7-3	CASSGGPSGPDTQYF
TRBV5-1	CASSNLEGPNTGELFF
TRBV5-1	CASSLEEGAWDTQYF
TRBV27	CASSPRLQQFMLETQYF
TRBV28	CASRGTGGRRDTQYF
TRBV5-1	CASSPSLAGGVQYF
TRBV28	CASRGYRSYNEQFF
TRBV30	CAWSAVRSGNTIYF
TRBV5-1	CASSLPDGTGGSYEQYF
TRBV7-2	CASSFDRRGETQYF
TRBV7-3	CASSSGTSLAGELFF
TRBV11-2	CASSLLGRGNTEAFF
TRBV6-1	CASSGGQTSYEQYF
TRBV11-2	CASSFAVLASEQFF
TRBV29-1	CSVAQAPSYEQYF